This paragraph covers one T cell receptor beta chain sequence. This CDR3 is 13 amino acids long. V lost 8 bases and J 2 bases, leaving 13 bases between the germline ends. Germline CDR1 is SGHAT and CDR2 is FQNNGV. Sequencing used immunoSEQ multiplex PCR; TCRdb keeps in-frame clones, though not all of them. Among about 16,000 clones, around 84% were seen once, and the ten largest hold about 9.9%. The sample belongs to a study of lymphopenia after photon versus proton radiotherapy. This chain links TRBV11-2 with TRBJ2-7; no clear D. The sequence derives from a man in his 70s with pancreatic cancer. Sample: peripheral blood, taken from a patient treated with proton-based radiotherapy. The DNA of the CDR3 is TGTGCCAGCCGCCGTTTTAGTGCCTACGAGCAGTACTTC. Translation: CASRRFSAYEQYF. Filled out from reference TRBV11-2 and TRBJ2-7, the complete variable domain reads EAGVAQSPRYKIIEKRQSVAFWCNPISGHATLYWYQQILGQGPKLLIQFQNNGVVDDSQLPKDRFSAERLKGVDSTLKIQPAKLEDSAVYLCASRRFSAYEQYFGPGTRLTVT.